These 2 T cell receptor beta chains were all obtained from the same sample, sequenced in a study of control samples from healthy donors and cancer patients. The protocol was immunoSEQ multiplex PCR, while the TCRdb copy is restricted to in-frame clones and leaves out a portion. The sample contains around 71,000 clones, roughly 86% of which appear only once. The sequencing input was PBMCs. These receptors all stem from a woman aged 50 to 60 with head and neck cancer.

The CDR3 loop is CASSPPPQGGRRNGYTF. CDR3 coding DNA: TGCGCCAGCAGCCCCCCCCCTCAGGGGGGAAGGAGGAATGGCTACACCTTC. The chain joins TRBV4-1 to TRBJ1-2; 7 nucleotides line up with TRBD1. Germline lookup yields CDR1 MGHRA and CDR2 YSYEKL. This CDR3 contains 17 residues. With 4 bases clipped from V and 6 bases from J, the junction kept 17 bases outside the gene matches.

This chain links TRBV6-2 or TRBV6-3 with TRBJ2-1; tentatively, D is TRBD2 (6 bases). Germline V gene data show CDR1 as MNHEY and CDR2 as SVGEGT. The CDR3 sequence is 15 residues long. V was clipped by 0 bases and J by 4 bases, with 10 bases between them. Here the CDR3 reads CASSYSGGAYNEQFF. For the CDR3, the DNA is TGTGCCAGCAGTTACTCCGGCGGGGCGTACAATGAGCAGTTCTTC.